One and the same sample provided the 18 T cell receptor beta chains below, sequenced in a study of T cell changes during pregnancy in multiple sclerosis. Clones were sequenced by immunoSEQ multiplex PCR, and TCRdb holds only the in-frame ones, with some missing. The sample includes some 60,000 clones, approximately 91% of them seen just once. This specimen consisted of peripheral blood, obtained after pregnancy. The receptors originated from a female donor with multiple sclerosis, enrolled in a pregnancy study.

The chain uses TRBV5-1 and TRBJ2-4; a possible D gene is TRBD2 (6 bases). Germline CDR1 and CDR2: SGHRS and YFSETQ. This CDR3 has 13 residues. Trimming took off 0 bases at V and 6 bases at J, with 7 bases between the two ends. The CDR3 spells CASSLVRGNIQYF. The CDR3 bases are TGCGCCAGCAGCTTGGTGCGGGGAAACATTCAGTACTTC.

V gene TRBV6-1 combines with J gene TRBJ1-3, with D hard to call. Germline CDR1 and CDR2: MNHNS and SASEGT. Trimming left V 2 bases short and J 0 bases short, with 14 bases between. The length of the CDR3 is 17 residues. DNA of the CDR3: TGTGCCAGCAGTGAAAAGCACAGATATTTCTCTGGAAACACCATATATTTT. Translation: CASSEKHRYFSGNTIYF.

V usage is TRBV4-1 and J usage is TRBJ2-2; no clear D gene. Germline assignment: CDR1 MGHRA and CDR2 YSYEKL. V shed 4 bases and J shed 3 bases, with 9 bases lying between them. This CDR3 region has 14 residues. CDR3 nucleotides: TGCGCCAGCAGCCGAGGATCAGACACCGGGGAGCTGTTTTTT. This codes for CASSRGSDTGELFF.

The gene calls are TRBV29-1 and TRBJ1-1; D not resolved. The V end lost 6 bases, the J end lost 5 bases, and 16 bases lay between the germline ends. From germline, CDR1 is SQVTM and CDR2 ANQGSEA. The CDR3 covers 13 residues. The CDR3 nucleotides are TGCAGCGTAGAAATCGGGGAGGGAACTGAAGCTTTCTTT. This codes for CSVEIGEGTEAFF.

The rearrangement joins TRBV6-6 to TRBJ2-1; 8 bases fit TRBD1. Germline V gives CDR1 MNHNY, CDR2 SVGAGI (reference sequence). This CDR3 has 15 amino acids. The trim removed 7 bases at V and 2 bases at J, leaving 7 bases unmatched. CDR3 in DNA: TGTGCCAGCACCCGGGACAGGCTGGCCTACAATGAGCAGTTCTTC. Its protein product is CASTRDRLAYNEQFF.

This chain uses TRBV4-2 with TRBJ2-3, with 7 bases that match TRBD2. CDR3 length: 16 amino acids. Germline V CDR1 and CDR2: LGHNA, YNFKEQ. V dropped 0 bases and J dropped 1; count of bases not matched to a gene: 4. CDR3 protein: CASSQDIRGGTDTQYF. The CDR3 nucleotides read TGTGCCAGCAGCCAAGATATACGGGGGGGCACAGATACGCAGTATTTT.

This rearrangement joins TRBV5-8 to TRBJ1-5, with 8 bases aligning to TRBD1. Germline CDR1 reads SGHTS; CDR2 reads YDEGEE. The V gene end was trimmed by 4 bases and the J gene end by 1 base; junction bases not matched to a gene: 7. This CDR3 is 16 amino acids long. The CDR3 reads CASSTDRATSNQPQHF. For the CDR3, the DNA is TGTGCCAGCAGCACGGACAGGGCTACGAGCAATCAGCCCCAGCATTTT.

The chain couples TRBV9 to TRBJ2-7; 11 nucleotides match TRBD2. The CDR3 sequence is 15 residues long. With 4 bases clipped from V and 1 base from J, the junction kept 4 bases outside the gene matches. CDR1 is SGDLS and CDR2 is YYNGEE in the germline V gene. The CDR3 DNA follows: TGTGCCAGCAGCCCTAGACTAGCGGGATCCTACGAGCAGTACTTC. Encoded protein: CASSPRLAGSYEQYF.

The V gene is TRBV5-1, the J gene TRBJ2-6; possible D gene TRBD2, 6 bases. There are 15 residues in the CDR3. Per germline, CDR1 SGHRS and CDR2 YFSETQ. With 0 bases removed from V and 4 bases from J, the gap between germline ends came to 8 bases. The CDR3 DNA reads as TGCGCCAGCAGCTTGGACGCGGGGGGGGCCAACGTCCTGACTTTC. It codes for CASSLDAGGANVLTF.

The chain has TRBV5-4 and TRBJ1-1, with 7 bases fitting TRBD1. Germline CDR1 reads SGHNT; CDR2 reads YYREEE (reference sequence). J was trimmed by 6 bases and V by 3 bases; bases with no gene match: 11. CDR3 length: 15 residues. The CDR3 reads CASSSSTGQIAEAFF. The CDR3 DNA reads TGTGCCAGCAGCTCCTCGACAGGGCAAATAGCTGAAGCTTTCTTT.

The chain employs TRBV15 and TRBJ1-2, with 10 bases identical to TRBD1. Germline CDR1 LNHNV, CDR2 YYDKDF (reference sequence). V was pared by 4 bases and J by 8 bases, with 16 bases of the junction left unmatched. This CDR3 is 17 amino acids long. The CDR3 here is CATSTPQRDRGSRGYTF. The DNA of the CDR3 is TGTGCCACCAGCACCCCTCAGAGGGACAGGGGATCAAGAGGCTACACCTTC.

CDR3 coding DNA: TGTGCCAGCAGCCGAAACAAGTATGAGCAGTTCTTC. This sequence encodes CASSRNKYEQFF. The rearrangement uses TRBV5-4 and TRBJ2-1, with D uncertain. Trimming stripped 4 bases from V and 8 bases from J, with 10 bases between. The CDR3 has 12 amino acids. Germline V gene data show CDR1 as SGHNT and CDR2 as YYREEE (reference sequence).

CDR3 nucleotide sequence: TGTGCCATCAGTGACCTAGCCCCCTCCTCCTACAATGAGCAGTTCTTC. It specifies CAISDLAPSSYNEQFF. The V and J genes are TRBV10-3 and TRBJ2-1; a weak D match, TRBD2 (5 bases). V was pared by 3 bases and J by 0 bases, with 12 bases between. This CDR3 is built from 16 residues. Germline CDR1 ENHRY, CDR2 SYGVKD.

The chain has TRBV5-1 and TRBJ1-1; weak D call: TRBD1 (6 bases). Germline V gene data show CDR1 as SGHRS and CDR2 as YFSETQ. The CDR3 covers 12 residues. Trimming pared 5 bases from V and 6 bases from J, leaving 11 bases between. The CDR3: CASSAGGPEAFF. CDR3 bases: TGCGCCAGCAGTGCCGGGGGGCCTGAAGCTTTCTTT.

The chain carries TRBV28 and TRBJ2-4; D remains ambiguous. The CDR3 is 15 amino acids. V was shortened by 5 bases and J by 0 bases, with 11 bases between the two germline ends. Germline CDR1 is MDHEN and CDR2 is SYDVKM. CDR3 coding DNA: TGTGCCAGCAGTCGCCTAGGTCTAGCCAAAAACATTCAGTACTTC. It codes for CASSRLGLAKNIQYF.

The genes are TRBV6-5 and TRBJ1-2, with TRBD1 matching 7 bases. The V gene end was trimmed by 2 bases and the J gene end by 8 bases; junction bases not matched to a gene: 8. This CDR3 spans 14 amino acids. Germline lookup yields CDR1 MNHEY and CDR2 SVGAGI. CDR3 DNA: TGTGCCAGCAGTTACCAGACAGGGTACGGGGGCTACACCTTC. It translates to CASSYQTGYGGYTF.

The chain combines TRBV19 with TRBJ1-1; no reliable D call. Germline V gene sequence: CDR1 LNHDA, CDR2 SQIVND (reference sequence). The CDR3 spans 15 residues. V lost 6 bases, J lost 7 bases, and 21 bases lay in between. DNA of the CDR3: TGTGCCAGTAGACATACTAGTATGGGCGAGAATGAAGCTTTCTTT. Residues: CASRHTSMGENEAFF.

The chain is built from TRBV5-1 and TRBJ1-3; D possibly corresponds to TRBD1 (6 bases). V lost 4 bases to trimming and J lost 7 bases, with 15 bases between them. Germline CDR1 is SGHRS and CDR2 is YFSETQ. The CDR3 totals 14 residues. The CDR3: CASSTGQTANTIYF. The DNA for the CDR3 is TGCGCCAGCAGCACCGGACAGACGGCGAACACCATATATTTT.